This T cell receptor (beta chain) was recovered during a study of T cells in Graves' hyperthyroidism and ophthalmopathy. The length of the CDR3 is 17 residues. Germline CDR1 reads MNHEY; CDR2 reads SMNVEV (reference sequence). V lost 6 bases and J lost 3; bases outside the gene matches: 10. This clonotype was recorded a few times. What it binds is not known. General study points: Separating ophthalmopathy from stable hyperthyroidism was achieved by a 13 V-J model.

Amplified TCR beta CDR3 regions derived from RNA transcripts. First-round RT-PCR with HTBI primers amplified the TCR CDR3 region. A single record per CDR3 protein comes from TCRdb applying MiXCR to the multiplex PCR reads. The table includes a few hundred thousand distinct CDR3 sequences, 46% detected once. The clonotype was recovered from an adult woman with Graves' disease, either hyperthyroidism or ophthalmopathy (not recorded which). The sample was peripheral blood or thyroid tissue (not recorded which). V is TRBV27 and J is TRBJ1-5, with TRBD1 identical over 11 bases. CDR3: CASSPGQGATSNQPQHF. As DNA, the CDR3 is TGTGCCAGCAGCCCCGGACAGGGGGCAACCTCCAATCAGCCCCAGCATTTT.